Below, 21 T cell receptor beta chains from the same sample are listed, as sequenced in a study of cytomegalovirus exposure and HLA in healthy donors. The PCR employed 60 Vbeta primers together with 13 Jbeta primers. The method was immunoSEQ multiplex PCR; TCRdb's version includes in-frame clones alone and lacks a portion of them. The sample shows under 200,000 clones, approximately 82% of them seen only once. The sequenced sample was PBMCs. The receptors originated from a man over 45 in good health and CMV-seropositive.

This chain joins TRBV27 and TRBJ1-6, with unresolved D. The CDR3 runs to 12 residues. Germline CDR1 and CDR2: MNHEY and SMNVEV (reference sequence). V was shortened by 2 bases and J by 7 bases, with 3 bases between the two germline ends. DNA for the CDR3: TGTGCCAGCAGTTTAATAAATTCACCCCTCCACTTT. Residues: CASSLINSPLHF.

V usage is TRBV6-1 and J usage is TRBJ1-3; TRBD1 matches at 7 bases. In germline, CDR1 is MNHNS, CDR2 SASEGT. CDR3 length: 13 amino acids. The trim removed 8 bases at V and 9 bases at J, leaving 10 bases unmatched. The CDR3 here is CASSPTGMVTIYF. CDR3 nucleotide sequence: TGTGCCAGCTCGCCGACAGGGATGGTCACCATATATTTT.

The chain links TRBV6-1 to TRBJ1-5, with 7 bases fitting TRBD1. Germline assignment: CDR1 MNHNS and CDR2 SASEGT. This CDR3 comprises 15 residues. V shed 0 bases, J shed 2 bases, and the junction held 1 base outside the gene matches. The CDR3 spells CASSEAGGRNQPQHF. The CDR3 DNA reads as TGTGCCAGCAGTGAAGCAGGGGGCCGCAATCAGCCCCAGCATTTT.

The chain is built from TRBV4-2 and TRBJ1-2; D is unresolved. Trimming took 0 bases from V and 2 from J, leaving 13 bases between them. Germline-derived CDR1 and CDR2 are LGHNA and YNFKEQ. This CDR3 is 16 amino acids long. This CDR3 reads CASSQDGPDPNYGYTF. Written as DNA, the CDR3 is TGTGCCAGCAGCCAAGATGGGCCAGACCCAAACTATGGCTACACCTTC.

The rearrangement uses TRBV19 and TRBJ1-6; D gene uncertain. Germline V CDR1 and CDR2: LNHDA, SQIVND (reference sequence). The CDR3 contains 14 residues. Trimming removed 1 base at V and 9 bases at J, with 10 bases between. CDR3 in DNA: TGTGCCAGTAGTATAGCCCAGAGGAGTTCACCCCTCCACTTT. This sequence encodes CASSIAQRSSPLHF.

This sequence joins TRBV9 and TRBJ2-3, with 9 bases fitting TRBD1. The V segment lost 3 bases and the J segment 4 bases; nucleotides outside the gene matches: 9. The CDR3 has 16 residues. In germline, CDR1 is SGDLS, CDR2 YYNGEE. The CDR3 coding sequence is TGTGCCAGCAGCGCTCCGGGACAGGGCCCCGCAGATACGCAGTATTTT. Protein product: CASSAPGQGPADTQYF.

The chain recombines TRBV13 with TRBJ1-1; D is perhaps TRBD1 (6 bases). CDR1 and CDR2 (germline): PRHDT, FYEKMQ (reference sequence). The CDR3 is 16 amino acids. Trimming cost V 5 bases and J 0 bases, with 16 bases left between them. CDR3 in amino acids: CASSPHLDRMNTEAFF. The CDR3 bases are TGTGCCAGCAGCCCCCACCTTGACAGGATGAACACTGAAGCTTTCTTT.

CDR3 sequence: CASSEFRTSLYPETQYF. In nucleotides, the CDR3 is TGTGCCAGCAGTGAATTTCGGACTAGCTTGTACCCAGAGACCCAGTACTTC. The gene calls are TRBV25-1 and TRBJ2-5; 8 nucleotides align to TRBD2. The CDR3 runs to 17 residues. The V and J ends lost 1 base and 4 bases, in that order; junction bases with no gene match: 11. The V gene's germline CDR1 is MGHDK and CDR2 SYGVNS.

The V call is TRBV12-5, the J call TRBJ1-4; weak D call: TRBD1 (5 bases). Trimming pared 6 bases from V and 8 bases from J, leaving 16 bases between. The CDR3 extends over 14 amino acids. Germline V CDR1 and CDR2: LGHNT, FRNRAP. This chain's CDR3 is CASGYQGVGEKLFF. The CDR3 nucleotides are TGTGCTAGTGGGTATCAGGGTGTAGGAGAAAAACTGTTTTTT.

This clone was picked up one time. The chain recombines TRBV6-1 with TRBJ1-5; the D is unclear. Trimming left V 0 bases short and J 4 bases short, with 16 bases between. CDR1 MNHNS and CDR2 SASEGT come from the germline V gene. The CDR3 totals 17 residues. CDR3 sequence (DNA): TGTGCCAGCAGTGAAGCCTCTCATCGAGTCGCGAATCAGCCCCAGCATTTT. Protein product: CASSEASHRVANQPQHF.

The chain uses TRBV11-2 and TRBJ1-3; TRBD1 matches 8 bases. Per the germline V gene, CDR1 is SGHAT and CDR2 is FQNNGV. This CDR3 comprises 15 residues. V shed 2 bases, J shed 3 bases, and the junction held 3 bases outside the gene matches. The CDR3 loop is CASSLNRGFGNTIYF. CDR3 DNA sequence: TGTGCCAGCAGCTTAAACAGGGGGTTTGGAAACACCATATATTTT.

The chain joins TRBV7-3 to TRBJ1-1; D is ambiguous. CDR3 length: 14 amino acids. V was shortened by 0 bases and J by 2 bases, with 7 bases between the two germline ends. From germline, CDR1 is SGHTA and CDR2 FQGTGA. In DNA form, the CDR3 reads TGTGCCAGCAGCTTAACGGAGGGTAACACTGAAGCTTTCTTT. Its protein is CASSLTEGNTEAFF.

This rearrangement joins TRBV6-1 to TRBJ2-5, with TRBD2 matching over 14 bases. Germline trimming cut 4 bases from V and 6 bases from J; bases unmatched to any gene: 1. There are 14 residues in the CDR3. Germline V CDR1 and CDR2: MNHNS, SASEGT. CDR3 residues: CASSGLAGGKTQYF. In DNA, the CDR3 is TGTGCCAGCAGTGGACTAGCGGGGGGGAAGACCCAGTACTTC.

The chain is built from TRBV5-8 and TRBJ2-7, with D uncertain. In germline, CDR1 is SGHTS, CDR2 YDEGEE. This CDR3 is 14 amino acids long. Trimming stripped 0 bases from V and 2 bases from J, with 9 bases between. Here the CDR3 reads CASSLAISPYEQYF. As DNA, the CDR3 is TGTGCCAGCAGCTTGGCTATAAGTCCCTACGAGCAGTACTTC.

The J gene is TRBJ2-7, the V gene TRBV19; D possibly corresponds to TRBD1 (6 bases). The CDR3 consists of 16 residues. The V and J ends lost 3 bases and 0 bases respectively, with 15 bases between them. Germline CDR1 reads LNHDA; CDR2 reads SQIVND (reference sequence). CDR3 protein: CASSIRQGTSSYEQYF. The CDR3 DNA follows: TGTGCCAGTAGTATTAGGCAGGGGACCAGCTCCTACGAGCAGTACTTC.

The chain couples TRBV19 to TRBJ1-5; tentative D call: TRBD1 (6 bases). V was cut by 3 bases and J by 7 bases, with 16 bases left in between. Germline lookup yields CDR1 LNHDA and CDR2 SQIVND (reference sequence). CDR3 length: 15 residues. CDR3 sequence reads: CASSMAVGHVQPQHF. The CDR3 nucleotides are TGTGCCAGTAGTATGGCGGTGGGACACGTGCAGCCCCAGCATTTT.

The chain couples TRBV4-1 to TRBJ2-7; TRBD2 matches at 8 bases. J lost 4 bases, V lost 0 bases, and 5 bases had no gene match. There are 15 residues in the CDR3. CDR1 and CDR2 from the germline V gene are MGHRA and YSYEKL. The CDR3 loop is CASSQDEGLAYEQYV. CDR3 nucleotides: TGCGCCAGCAGCCAAGATGAAGGACTAGCTTACGAGCAGTACGTC.

The CDR3 spells CASRLLGGTEAFF. The DNA of the CDR3 is TGTGCCAGCAGGTTACTGGGGGGCACTGAAGCTTTCTTT. The chain employs TRBV6-1 and TRBJ1-1; maybe TRBD1 (5 bases). The CDR3 loop spans 13 amino acids. CDR1 is MNHNS and CDR2 is SASEGT in the germline V gene. Trimming removed 6 bases from V and 4 bases from J, with 12 bases in between.

The chain has TRBV7-6 and TRBJ2-2; 11 bases line up with TRBD1. CDR3 length equals 16 residues. Germline V CDR1 and CDR2: SGHVS, FNYEAQ. The trim removed 3 bases at V and 4 bases at J, leaving 4 bases unmatched. The CDR3 nucleotides are TGTGCCAGCAGCTTGGGGACAGGGGGGAGCACCGGGGAGCTGTTTTTT. Amino acids: CASSLGTGGSTGELFF.

This clone was seen just once. The CDR3 protein is CASSQVGGQTYGYTF. CDR3 nucleotides: TGTGCCAGCAGCCAAGTGGGTGGGCAGACCTATGGCTACACCTTC. This chain joins TRBV14 and TRBJ1-2; D uncertain. The V gene lost 1 base and the J gene lost 4 bases, with 13 bases spanning the gap. The CDR3 is 15 amino acids. The V gene's germline CDR1 is SGHDN and CDR2 FVKESK.

The rearrangement joins TRBV19 to TRBJ2-5, with 9 bases that match TRBD2. Germline assignment: CDR1 LNHDA and CDR2 SQIVND (reference sequence). Trimming at V came to 1 base and at J to 6 bases, leaving 9 bases not matched to a gene. The CDR3 runs to 16 residues. CDR3 nucleotides: TGTGCCAGTAGTATAGGTCTAGCGGGAATTGTGAAGACCCAGTACTTC. Translation gives CASSIGLAGIVKTQYF.